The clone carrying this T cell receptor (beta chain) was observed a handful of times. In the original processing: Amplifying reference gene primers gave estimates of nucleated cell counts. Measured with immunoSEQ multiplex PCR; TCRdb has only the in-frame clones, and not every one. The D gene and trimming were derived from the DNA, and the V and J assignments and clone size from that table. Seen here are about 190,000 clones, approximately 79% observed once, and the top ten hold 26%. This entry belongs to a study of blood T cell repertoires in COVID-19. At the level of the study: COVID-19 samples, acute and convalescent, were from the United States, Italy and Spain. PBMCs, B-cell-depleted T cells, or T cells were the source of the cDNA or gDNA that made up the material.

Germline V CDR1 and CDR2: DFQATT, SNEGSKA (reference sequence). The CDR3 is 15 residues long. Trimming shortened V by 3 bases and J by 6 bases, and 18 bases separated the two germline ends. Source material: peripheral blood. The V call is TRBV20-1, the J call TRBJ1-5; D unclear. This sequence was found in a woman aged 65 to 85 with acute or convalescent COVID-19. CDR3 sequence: CSASAIRARGQPQHF. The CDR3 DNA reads TGCAGTGCTAGTGCGATCCGGGCGCGGGGTCAGCCCCAGCATTTT.